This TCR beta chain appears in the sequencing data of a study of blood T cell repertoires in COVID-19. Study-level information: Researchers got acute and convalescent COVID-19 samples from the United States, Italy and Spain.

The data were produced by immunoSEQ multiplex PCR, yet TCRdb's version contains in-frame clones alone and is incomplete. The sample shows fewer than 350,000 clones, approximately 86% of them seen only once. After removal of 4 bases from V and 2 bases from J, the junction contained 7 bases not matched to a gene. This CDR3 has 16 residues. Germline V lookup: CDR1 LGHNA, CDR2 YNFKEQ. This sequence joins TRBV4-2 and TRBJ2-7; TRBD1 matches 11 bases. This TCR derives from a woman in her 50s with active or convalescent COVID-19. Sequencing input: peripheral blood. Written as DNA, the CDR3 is TGTGCCAGCAGCCTCTTCCGGGACAGGGGGGCCTACGAGCAGTACTTC. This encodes CASSLFRDRGAYEQYF.